This TCR beta chain was identified in a study of lymphopenia after photon versus proton radiotherapy. Generated by immunoSEQ multiplex PCR, the TCRdb table keeps only in-frame clones and is missing some. The sample shows approximately 9,100 clones, 88% of them seen only once. This sequence originates from a man older than 75 with cholangiocarcinoma. The sequencing used peripheral blood, collected from a patient treated with photon-based radiotherapy.

DNA of the CDR3: TGTGCCAGCAGCTACAGGGTTGCAACTAATGAAAAACTGTTTTTT. Translated, it gives CASSYRVATNEKLFF. This chain uses TRBV6-1 with TRBJ1-4, with a weak D call TRBD1 (6 bases). Looked up from germline, CDR1 is MNHNS and CDR2 is SASEGT. The V and J ends lost 6 bases and 0 bases respectively, with 11 bases between them. The CDR3 extends over 15 amino acids.